Shown below are 13 T cell receptor beta chains from a single sample sequenced in a study of blood T cell repertoires in COVID-19. Measured with immunoSEQ multiplex PCR; TCRdb has only the in-frame clones, and not every one. The sample has around 240,000 clones; roughly 84% are singletons. Sequences were obtained from peripheral blood. The receptors shown here come from a man aged 40-49 years with acute or convalescent COVID-19.

This chain connects TRBV18 to TRBJ1-1; TRBD1 matches 8 bases. The V and J ends lost 3 bases and 1 base, in that order; junction bases with no gene match: 1. CDR1 and CDR2 (germline): KGHSH, LQKENI. The CDR3 length is 14 residues. CDR3 sequence reads: CASSPGQENTEAFF. In DNA form, the CDR3 reads TGTGCCAGCTCACCGGGACAGGAGAACACTGAAGCTTTCTTT.

This chain uses TRBV6-1 with TRBJ1-4; no reliable D call. The CDR3 contains 11 residues. The V gene lost 2 bases and the J gene lost 11 bases, with 6 bases spanning the gap. The germline gives CDR1 MNHNS, CDR2 SASEGT. The CDR3 here is CASSEQRKLFF. The CDR3 DNA reads TGTGCCAGCAGTGAACAGCGGAAACTGTTTTTT.

The chain uses TRBV5-4 and TRBJ1-3; tentative D call: TRBD1 (5 bases). Trimming removed 4 bases from V and 1 base from J, with 12 bases in between. The CDR3 loop spans 15 amino acids. The V gene's germline CDR1 is SGHNT and CDR2 YYREEE (reference sequence). As DNA, the CDR3 is TGTGCCAGCAGCCCTACCAGGGATTCTGGAAACACCATATATTTT. Translation: CASSPTRDSGNTIYF.

The chain is built from TRBV7-2 and TRBJ2-1, with D possibly being TRBD2 (6 bases). Deletions cut 4 bases from V and 8 bases from J, with 21 bases between. The CDR3 runs 16 residues. Per germline, CDR1 SGHTA and CDR2 FQGNSA. The CDR3 reads CASSSHNGGSGYEQFF. The CDR3 DNA sequence: TGTGCCAGCAGCTCACACAACGGGGGATCTGGTTATGAGCAGTTCTTC.

This chain joins TRBV5-1 and TRBJ2-1, with D perhaps matching TRBD1 (5 bases). This CDR3 is built from 15 residues. V lost 0 bases, J lost 10 bases, and 17 bases lay in between. Germline CDR1 SGHRS, CDR2 YFSETQ. The CDR3 nucleotides are TGCGCCAGCAGCTTGGGGGGCCCCAATGTGCAGGAGCAGTTCTTC. Amino acid sequence: CASSLGGPNVQEQFF. Combining the CDR3 with reference TRBV5-1 and TRBJ2-1 gives the whole variable domain KAGVTQTPRYLIKTRGQQVTLSCSPISGHRSVSWYQQTPGQGLQFLFEYFSETQRNKGNFPGRFSGRQFSNSRSEMNVSTLELGDSALYLCASSLGGPNVQEQFFGPGTRLTVL.

The chain recombines TRBV3-1 (or the pseudogene TRBV3-2) with TRBJ1-3, with D hard to call. Germline lookup yields CDR1 LGHDT and CDR2 YNNKEL (reference sequence). There are 14 residues in the CDR3. V dropped 5 bases and J dropped 3 bases, with 11 bases sitting between them. The CDR3 sequence: CASSFEGVGNTIYF. The CDR3 region has the DNA TGTGCCAGCAGCTTCGAGGGTGTTGGAAACACCATATATTTT.

The chain uses TRBV3-1 (or the pseudogene TRBV3-2) and TRBJ2-7, with 9 bases matching TRBD1. The CDR3 loop spans 16 amino acids. V was clipped by 0 bases and J by 5 bases; unmatched bases: 8. The germline V gene encodes CDR1 LGHDT and CDR2 YNNKEL (reference sequence). The CDR3 sequence: CASSQDLGQGHDEQYF. The CDR3 DNA reads as TGTGCCAGCAGCCAAGACCTGGGACAGGGCCACGACGAGCAGTACTTC.

The chain employs TRBV11-2 and TRBJ2-7, with D possibly TRBD1 on 5 matching bases. V gave up 0 bases and J gave up 7 bases, with 13 bases separating them. This CDR3 spans 14 amino acids. CDR1 and CDR2 (germline): SGHAT, FQNNGV. CDR3 region: CASSLEGYRFEQYF. The CDR3 region has the DNA TGTGCCAGCAGCTTAGAGGGTTACAGGTTTGAGCAGTACTTC. The whole variable domain, remainder taken from reference TRBV11-2 and TRBJ2-7, is EAGVAQSPRYKIIEKRQSVAFWCNPISGHATLYWYQQILGQGPKLLIQFQNNGVVDDSQLPKDRFSAERLKGVDSTLKIQPAKLEDSAVYLCASSLEGYRFEQYFGPGTRLTVT.

This chain links TRBV3-1 (or the pseudogene TRBV3-2) with TRBJ2-5; D is uncertain. V lost 5 bases to trimming and J lost 3 bases, with 4 bases between them. This CDR3 has 11 amino acids. Germline lookup yields CDR1 LGHDT and CDR2 YNNKEL (reference sequence). CDR3 in amino acids: CASSSKETQYF. For the CDR3, the DNA is TGTGCCAGCAGCTCAAAAGAGACCCAGTACTTC.

DNA for the CDR3: TGTGCCAGCACCCTGGCCTCAGGGAGGTCACCCCTCCACTTT. Its protein is CASTLASGRSPLHF. This chain connects TRBV6-5 to TRBJ1-6; D is possibly TRBD1 (5 bases). CDR3 size: 14 residues. V lost 7 bases, J lost 10 bases, and 17 bases lay in between. Germline loops: CDR1 MNHEY, CDR2 SVGAGI.

The J gene is TRBJ1-1, the V gene TRBV6-5, with 8 bases lining up with TRBD1. CDR1 MNHEY and CDR2 SVGAGI come from the germline V gene. Losses at the gene ends were 6 bases for V and 5 bases for J; bases not matched to a gene: 8. The CDR3 has 14 residues. The chain's CDR3 is CASRYDRGRTEAFF. In DNA, the CDR3 is TGTGCCAGCAGATACGACAGGGGAAGAACTGAAGCTTTCTTT.

The chain joins TRBV9 to TRBJ1-6; TRBD1 agrees at 7 bases. J gave up 8 bases and V 4 bases, and 9 bases lay outside the gene matches. The length of the CDR3 is 15 residues. Germline values: CDR1 SGDLS, CDR2 YYNGEE. CDR3 sequence: CASSFGQEVYSPLHF. DNA of the CDR3: TGTGCCAGCAGCTTTGGACAGGAGGTATATTCACCCCTCCACTTT.

V and J are TRBV18 and TRBJ1-1, with D possibly being TRBD1 (5 bases). Trimming pared 3 bases from V and 1 base from J, leaving 12 bases between. The CDR3 has 15 residues. Germline-derived CDR1 and CDR2 are KGHSH and LQKENI. This CDR3 is CASSPQTDKNTEAFF. The CDR3 bases are TGTGCCAGCTCACCCCAGACAGATAAGAACACTGAAGCTTTCTTT.